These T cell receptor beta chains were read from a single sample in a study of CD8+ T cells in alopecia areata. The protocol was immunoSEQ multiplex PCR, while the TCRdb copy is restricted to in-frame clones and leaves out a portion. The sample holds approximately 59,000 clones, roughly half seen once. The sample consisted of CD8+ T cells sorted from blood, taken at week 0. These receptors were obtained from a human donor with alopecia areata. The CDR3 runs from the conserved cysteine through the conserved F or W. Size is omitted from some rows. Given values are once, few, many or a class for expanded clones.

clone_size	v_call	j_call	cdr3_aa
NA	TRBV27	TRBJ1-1	CASSGTGGTEAFF
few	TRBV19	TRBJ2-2	CASSNYRDNPNTGELFF
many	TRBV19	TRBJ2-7	CASSTNRGPLYEQYF
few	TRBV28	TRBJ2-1	CASSPPSGLYNEQFF
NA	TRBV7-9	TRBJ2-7	CASSAPVPHEQYF
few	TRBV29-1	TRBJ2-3	CSARPTSGASTDTQYF
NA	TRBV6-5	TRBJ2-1	CASSEGLRFDEQFF
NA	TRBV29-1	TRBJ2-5	CSAWTSGNQETQYF
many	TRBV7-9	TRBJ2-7	CASSSVGTDPYEQYF
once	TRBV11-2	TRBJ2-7	CASSLSVEQYF
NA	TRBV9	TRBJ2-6	CASSVGFGGRATSGANVLTF
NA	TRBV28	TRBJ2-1	CASSLSRELYNEQFF
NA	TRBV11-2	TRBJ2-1	CASRGTSGIGNEQFF
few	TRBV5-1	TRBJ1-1	CASSEGTEAFF
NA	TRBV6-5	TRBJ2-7	CASTDSSGAAYEQYF
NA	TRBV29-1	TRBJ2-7	CSVEVAGEGYEQYF
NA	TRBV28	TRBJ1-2	CASSTARQSYGYTF
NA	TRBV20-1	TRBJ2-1	CSVPDPNEQFF
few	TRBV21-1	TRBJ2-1	CASVDWETTIFEQFF
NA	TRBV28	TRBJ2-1	CASSPGATYNEQFF
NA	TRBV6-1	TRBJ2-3	CASRELPSAQDTQYF
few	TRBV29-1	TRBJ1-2	CSVGDRENYGYTF
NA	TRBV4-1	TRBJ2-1	CASSQDHRWGTNEQFF
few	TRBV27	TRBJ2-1	CASWVTSLSNEQFF
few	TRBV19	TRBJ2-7	CATSSGGPAYEQYF
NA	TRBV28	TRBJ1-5	CASSIRDGYSNQPQHF
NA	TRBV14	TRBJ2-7	CASSQWDGYEQYF
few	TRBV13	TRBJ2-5	CASSPPGAKKIQETQYF
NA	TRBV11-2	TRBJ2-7	CASRFGQGAPDIDEQYF
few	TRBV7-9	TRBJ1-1	CASSSDGKGGTEAFF
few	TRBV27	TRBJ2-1	CASSPLAGADNEQFF
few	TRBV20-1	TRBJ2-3	CSARRPDTQYF
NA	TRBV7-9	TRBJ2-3	CASSFLRSTDTQYF
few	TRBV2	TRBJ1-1	CANIHSAPEAFF
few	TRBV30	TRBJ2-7	CASTLTSSSYEQYF
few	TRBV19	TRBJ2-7	CASSYTGGGSYEQYF
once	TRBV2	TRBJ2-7	CASSEGAGVYEQYF
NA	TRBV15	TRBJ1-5	CATSRVKGGGQPQHF
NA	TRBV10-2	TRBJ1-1	CASRLGTEAFF
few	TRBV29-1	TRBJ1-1	CSVGYSANTEAFF
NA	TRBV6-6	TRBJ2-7	CASSYSEGVDEQYF
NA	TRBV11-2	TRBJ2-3	CASSSTSLLSGSYNTQYF
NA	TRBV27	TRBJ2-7	CASSPGTSGRGEQYF
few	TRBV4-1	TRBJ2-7	CASSDRSYEQYF
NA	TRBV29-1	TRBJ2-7	CSVGSGQGGSYEQYF
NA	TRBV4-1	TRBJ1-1	CASSQTSRNTEAFF
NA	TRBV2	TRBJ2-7	CASSDYQRDSYEQYF